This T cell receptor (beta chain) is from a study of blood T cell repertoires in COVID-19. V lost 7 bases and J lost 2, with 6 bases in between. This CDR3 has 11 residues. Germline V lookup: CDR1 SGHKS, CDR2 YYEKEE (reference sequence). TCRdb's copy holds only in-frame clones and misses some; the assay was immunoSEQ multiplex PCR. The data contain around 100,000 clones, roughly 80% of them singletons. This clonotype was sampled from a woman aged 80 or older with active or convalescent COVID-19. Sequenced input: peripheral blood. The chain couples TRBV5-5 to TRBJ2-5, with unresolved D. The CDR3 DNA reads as TGTGCCAGCCGCCGGCAAGAGACCCAGTACTTC. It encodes CASRRQETQYF.